A selection of T cell receptor beta chains follows, all from one sample in a study of blood T cell repertoires in COVID-19. Method: immunoSEQ multiplex PCR; TCRdb's copy keeps in-frame clones and lacks some. The data contain around 200,000 clones, approximately 89% of them singletons. Sequenced material: peripheral blood. The receptors were sampled from a man in his 70s with acute or convalescent COVID-19. CDR3s include the opening cysteine and the closing phenylalanine or tryptophan. D genes are given only for firm matches. Clone size is not always given. Where it is, it says once, few, many or a class for expanded clones.

V,size,D,CDR3
TRBV10-3,-,-,CAISDGRDGNQPQHF
TRBV27,-,-,CASSFSTGNYGYTF
TRBV7-2,-,TRBD1,CASSTTGGDVMAFF
TRBV7-2,-,-,CASSFDGNQETQYF
TRBV7-9,-,-,CASSLAGALYEQYF
TRBV5-1,-,-,CASSLSGSSGYEQYF
TRBV28,-,-,CASSLRGTPTGELFF
TRBV29-1,-,-,CSVGQSSSYNEQFF
TRBV5-1,-,-,CASSLVPQETQYF
TRBV5-1,-,-,CASSPGTSSYNEQFF
TRBV29-1,-,TRBD1,CSANPGTGTNTEAFF
TRBV6-2/TRBV6-3,-,TRBD1,CASSSQGVQETQYF
TRBV19,-,TRBD1,CASSIRGRVVLGTDTQYF
TRBV19,-,-,CATQVTHAADTQYF
TRBV6-1,-,-,CASSEFSGSSYNEQFF
TRBV28,-,TRBD1,CASYRGIYYGYTF
TRBV5-8,-,-,CASSSGAYEQYF
TRBV11-1,-,-,CASSLGGPTDTQYF
TRBV23-1,-,TRBD2,CASSHALSSGENNEQFF
TRBV3-1/TRBV3-2,-,TRBD1,CASSDYRGRNTEAFF
TRBV14,-,-,CASTRQGSDYGYTF
TRBV25-1,-,TRBD2,CASSEASGRPRGETQYF
TRBV6-5,-,TRBD1,CANRPGQGAFEQFF
TRBV28,-,TRBD2,CASNQSGTSSYEQYF
TRBV28,-,TRBD2,CASRPLSGRAGGNEQFF
TRBV7-2,-,TRBD1,CASSRDSSYEQYF
TRBV7-9,-,TRBD1,CASSLAPGQGTGGYTF
TRBV30,-,-,CASQGGIAPLHF
TRBV9,-,TRBD1,CASSSTGTGVGELFF
TRBV19,few,-,CARKEALRDNQPQHF
TRBV6-1,-,TRBD2,CASSERASGEQFF
TRBV7-3,-,TRBD2,CASAGGRYNEQFF
TRBV10-1,-,TRBD1,CASSLNRGDEQFF
TRBV7-7,-,-,CASSLRGSGELFF
TRBV5-1,-,-,CASSLRLDVDTQYF
TRBV2,-,-,CASSERAGSPLF
TRBV20-1,-,-,CSASAGFDGYTF
TRBV5-1,-,TRBD1,CASRPGQGDEKLFF
TRBV6-6,-,TRBD1,CASRLSTGRYGYTF
TRBV13,-,-,CASSFPGTDDYGYTF
TRBV28,-,-,CASSLVGAGNTIYF
TRBV25-1,-,TRBD2,CASSESGSINEQFF
TRBV28,once,TRBD1,CASSPTGRGNTGELFF
TRBV29-1,-,-,CSFWDTASGAFF
TRBV6-5,-,-,CASRVLGRDGYTF
TRBV29-1,-,-,CSAFSWSGANVLTF
TRBV6-1,-,-,CASSEASVNYGYTF
TRBV9,-,-,CASSPHGGRGTDTQYF
TRBV12-3/TRBV12-4,-,-,CASSVGTNNEQFF
TRBV6-5,-,-,CASSLDRTGPQHF
TRBV28,-,-,CASRSPSDEQFF
TRBV28,-,-,CASRQGLSGANVLTF
TRBV2,-,TRBD1,CASLLGQGANYGYTF
TRBV5-6,-,-,CASSQEGPYEQYF
TRBV19,-,TRBD2,CASAGTSGDNEQFF
TRBV27,-,-,CASTRQLGQPQHF
TRBV6-6,-,-,CASSPRATGLEGYTF
TRBV5-4,-,TRBD1,CASTARGGRRNEQFF
TRBV18,few,TRBD1,CASSLQGADYGYTF
TRBV5-4,-,-,CASSFGGRGSSQETQYF